The T cell receptor beta chain under discussion was sequenced for a study of regulatory T cells in long-lasting Graves disease. Overall study findings and caveats: There were preferences for TRBV28, TRBJ1-2 and TRBJ2-5 in persistent disease. Public clonotype sharing was higher in persistent than newly diagnosed patients.

This clonotype was counted many times. Its antigen is as yet unknown. Both iRepertoire HTBI primers and Arm-PCR of CDR3 regions were used to build the TCR beta libraries. TCRdb recomputed calls from the multiplex PCR reads with MiXCR, one row per CDR3 protein. Of some 300,000 distinct CDR3 sequences listed, approximately 20% are singletons. The time point here: persistent/refractory GD, antithyroid drugs over 5 years with positive TRAb. PBMC-extracted RNA yielded the TCR library. Patients were enrolled at an endocrinology department in Xi'an, China. The germline V gene has CDR1 MDHEN and CDR2 SYDVKM. The CDR3 has 15 residues. The ends were cut back, 2 bases at V and 4 bases at J, with 14 bases in the middle.

The origin of this receptor is a female donor with Graves disease. This rearrangement joins TRBV28 to TRBJ2-5; TRBD2 might be the D (5 bases). Sequencing used peripheral blood mononuclear cells (PBMCs), obtained when the disease was refractory, from a patient treated with antithyroid drugs. The CDR3 reads CASSLRLAPGETQYF. The CDR3 nucleotides are TGTGCCAGCAGTTTACGCCTAGCCCCCGGAGAGACCCAGTACTTC. Complete variable domain (other parts from reference TRBV28 and TRBJ2-5): DVKVTQSSRYLVKRTGEKVFLECVQDMDHENMFWYRQDPGLGLRLIYFSYDVKMKEKGDIPEGYSVSREKKERFSLILESASTNQTSMYLCASSLRLAPGETQYFGPGTRLLVL.